Described below is a single TCR beta chain sequence and its context. Antigen: not known. These data originate in a study of T cell responses to AZD1222 COVID-19 vaccine. Study outcomes and limitations: Across the whole spike, CD4 TCRs peaked at regions 160-218 and 743-854.

There are 16 residues in the CDR3. V lost 0 bases and J lost 8; bases outside the gene matches: 6. CDR1 is LGHDT and CDR2 is YNNKEL in the germline V gene (reference sequence). Clones were read by immunoSEQ multiplex PCR, and TCRdb kept only the in-frame ones, dropping some. Among more than 150,000 clones listed, 85% to 95% were seen once. The V gene is TRBV3-1 (or the pseudogene TRBV3-2), the J gene TRBJ2-1; TRBD2 matches 11 bases. The sequencing here drew on peripheral blood, taken on day 0 of AZD1222 vaccination. The receptor was isolated from an adult in good health. CDR3 in DNA: TGTGCCAGCAGCCAAGATATAGCGGGGGGGGTCTATGAGCAGTTCTTC. It yields the protein CASSQDIAGGVYEQFF.